This T cell receptor beta chain was identified in a study of T cell changes during pregnancy in multiple sclerosis. Generated by immunoSEQ multiplex PCR, the TCRdb table keeps only in-frame clones and is missing some. The sample yields some 52,000 clones, around 92% seen once. The source is a female donor with multiple sclerosis, enrolled in a pregnancy study. The sample consisted of CD4+ T cells from peripheral blood mononuclear cells, taken in the third trimester of pregnancy.

The CDR3 is CASSPSTAGVEAFF. DNA of the CDR3: TGTGCCAGCAGCCCCTCCACAGCGGGGGTCGAAGCTTTCTTT. The J gene is TRBJ1-1, the V gene TRBV9; TRBD1 might be the D (5 bases). Germline values: CDR1 SGDLS, CDR2 YYNGEE. Trimming cost V 4 bases and J 8 bases, with 18 bases left between them. The CDR3 runs to 14 residues.